These 3 T cell receptor beta chains came from one sample sequenced in a study of early T cells in non-severe SARS-CoV-2 infection. Each CDR3 protein gets one entry after TCRdb re-called the 5' RACE reads with MiXCR. The profile shows some 98,000 distinct CDR3 sequences, roughly 17% of them singletons. Source material: whole blood. All receptors come from an adult who was a healthcare worker with PCR-confirmed SARS-CoV-2 infection or an uninfected control (not recorded which).

J is TRBJ1-5 and V is TRBV7-9; D may be TRBD1 (6 bases). V gave up 2 bases and J gave up 7 bases, with 18 bases separating them. The CDR3 loop spans 16 amino acids. Germline V lookup: CDR1 SEHNR, CDR2 FQNEAQ (reference sequence). The CDR3 coding sequence is TGTGCCAGCAGCTTATCACATGCAGGGGAGGGACAGCCCCAGCATTTT. The encoded protein is CASSLSHAGEGQPQHF.

For the CDR3, the DNA is TGTGCCAGCAGTTTAGGACTAGGCTATGGCTACACCTTC. Its protein product is CASSLGLGYGYTF. The chain has TRBV12-3 or TRBV12-4 and TRBJ1-2; D remains unclear. V gave up 1 base and J gave up 4 bases, with 7 bases separating them. The CDR3 loop spans 13 amino acids.

This clonotype was counted only a few times. The V gene is TRBV20-1, the J gene TRBJ2-7; TRBD2 matches 9 bases. This CDR3 is 13 amino acids long. Trimming cost V 2 bases and J 7 bases; bases outside gene matches: 6. CDR1 is DFQATT and CDR2 is SNEGSKA in the germline V gene (reference sequence). CDR3 nucleotide sequence: TGCAGTGCTAGATTGCTAGCGGGGTTTGAGCAGTACTTC. Protein: CSARLLAGFEQYF.